This TCR beta chain was documented in a study of monozygotic twins with inflammatory bowel disease. Study-level results: Different T cell subtypes could not be distinguished.

TCRdb re-called the 5' RACE reads and catalogs CDR3 proteins one per entry, DNA excluded. The specimen's table records about 330,000 distinct CDR3 sequences. Blood was drawn at about 2.6 ml per donor. In germline, CDR1 is SGDLS, CDR2 YYNGEE. This CDR3 comprises 13 residues. For this clonotype: No antigen is known for it.

The material sequenced was blood. This chain joins TRBV9 and TRBJ2-3. The clonotype comes from a human donor with ulcerative colitis or Crohn's disease, or a healthy co-twin of an affected twin (not recorded which). This chain's CDR3 is CASSQQFADTQYF.